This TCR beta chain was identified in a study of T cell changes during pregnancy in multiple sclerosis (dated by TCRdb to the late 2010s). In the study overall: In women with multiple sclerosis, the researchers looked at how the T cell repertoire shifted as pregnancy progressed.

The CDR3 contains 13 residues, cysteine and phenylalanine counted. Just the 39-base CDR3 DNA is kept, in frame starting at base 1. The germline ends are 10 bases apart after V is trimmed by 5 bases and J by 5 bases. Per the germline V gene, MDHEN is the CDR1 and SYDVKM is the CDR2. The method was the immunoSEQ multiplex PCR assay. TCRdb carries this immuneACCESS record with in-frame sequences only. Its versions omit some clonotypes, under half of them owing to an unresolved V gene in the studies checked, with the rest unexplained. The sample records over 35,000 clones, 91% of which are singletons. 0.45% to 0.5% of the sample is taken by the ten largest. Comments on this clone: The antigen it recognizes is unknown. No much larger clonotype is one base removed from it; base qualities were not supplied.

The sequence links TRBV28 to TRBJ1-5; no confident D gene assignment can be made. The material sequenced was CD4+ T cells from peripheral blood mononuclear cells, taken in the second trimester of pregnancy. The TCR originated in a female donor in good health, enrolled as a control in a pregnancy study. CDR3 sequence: CASSLLGDQPQHF. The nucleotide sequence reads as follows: TGTGCCAGCAGTCTCCTAGGAGATCAGCCCCAGCATTTT.